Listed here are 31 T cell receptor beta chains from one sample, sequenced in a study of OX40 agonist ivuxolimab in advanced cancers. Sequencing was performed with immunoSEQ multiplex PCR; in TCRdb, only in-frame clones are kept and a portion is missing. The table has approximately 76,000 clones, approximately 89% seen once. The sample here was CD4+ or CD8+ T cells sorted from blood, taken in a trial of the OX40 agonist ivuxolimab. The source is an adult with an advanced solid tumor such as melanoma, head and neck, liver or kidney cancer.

CDR3 protein: CASSLAIETQYF. The CDR3 region has the DNA TGTGCCAGCAGCTTAGCGATAGAGACCCAGTACTTC. V gene TRBV7-2 combines with J gene TRBJ2-5, with D unresolved. Germline loops: CDR1 SGHTA, CDR2 FQGNSA. V lost 0 bases to trimming and J lost 4 bases, with 3 bases between them. There are 12 residues in the CDR3.

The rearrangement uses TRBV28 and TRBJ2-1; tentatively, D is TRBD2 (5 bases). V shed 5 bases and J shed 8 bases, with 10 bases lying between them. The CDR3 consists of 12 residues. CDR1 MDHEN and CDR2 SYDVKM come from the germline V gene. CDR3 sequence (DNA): TGTGCCAGCAGTCCGGACTTGTATGAGCAGTTCTTC. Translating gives CASSPDLYEQFF.

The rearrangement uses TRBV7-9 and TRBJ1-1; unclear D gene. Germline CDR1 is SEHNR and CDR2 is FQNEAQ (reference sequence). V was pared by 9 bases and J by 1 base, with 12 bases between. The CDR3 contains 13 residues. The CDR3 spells CASRASSNTEAFF. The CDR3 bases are TGTGCCAGTCGGGCGAGTTCGAACACTGAAGCTTTCTTT.

The CDR3 region is CAIRGDVNNEQFF. The CDR3 DNA reads as TGTGCCATCCGAGGGGATGTGAACAATGAGCAGTTCTTC. The rearrangement links TRBV10-3 to TRBJ2-1, with D perhaps TRBD1 or TRBD2 (5 bases each). This CDR3 contains 13 residues. CDR1 and CDR2 (germline): ENHRY, SYGVKD. Trimming took 8 bases from V and 5 from J, leaving 13 bases between them.

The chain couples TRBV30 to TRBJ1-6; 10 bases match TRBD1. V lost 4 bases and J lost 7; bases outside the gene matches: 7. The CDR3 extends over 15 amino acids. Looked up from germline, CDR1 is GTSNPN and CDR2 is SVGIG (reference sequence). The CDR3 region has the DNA TGTGCCTGGAACGCGGACAGGGGGAGGAATTCACCCCTCCACTTT. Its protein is CAWNADRGRNSPLHF.

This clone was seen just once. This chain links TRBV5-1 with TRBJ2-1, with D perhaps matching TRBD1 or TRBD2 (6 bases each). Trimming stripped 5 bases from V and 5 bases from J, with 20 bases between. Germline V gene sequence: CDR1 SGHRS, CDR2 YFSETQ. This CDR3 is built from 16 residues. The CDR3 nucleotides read TGCGCCAGCAGTTTGCAACTAGGGGGGCTGGACAATGAGCAGTTCTTC. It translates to CASSLQLGGLDNEQFF. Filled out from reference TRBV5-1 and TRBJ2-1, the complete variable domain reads KAGVTQTPRYLIKTRGQQVTLSCSPISGHRSVSWYQQTPGQGLQFLFEYFSETQRNKGNFPGRFSGRQFSNSRSEMNVSTLELGDSALYLCASSLQLGGLDNEQFFGPGTRLTVL.

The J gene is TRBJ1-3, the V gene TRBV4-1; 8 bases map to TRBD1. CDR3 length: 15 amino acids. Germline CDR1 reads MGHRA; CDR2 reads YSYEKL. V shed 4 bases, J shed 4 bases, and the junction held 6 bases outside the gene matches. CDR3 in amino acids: CASSPRTGQGNTIYF. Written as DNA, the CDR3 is TGCGCCAGCAGCCCTAGGACAGGGCAAGGAAACACCATATATTTT.

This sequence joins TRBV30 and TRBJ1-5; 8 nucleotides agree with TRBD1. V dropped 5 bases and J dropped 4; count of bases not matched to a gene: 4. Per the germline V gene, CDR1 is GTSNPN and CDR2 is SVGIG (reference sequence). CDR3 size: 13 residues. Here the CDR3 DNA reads TGTGCCTGGGACAGGGGAGGGAATCAGCCCCAGCATTTT. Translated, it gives CAWDRGGNQPQHF.

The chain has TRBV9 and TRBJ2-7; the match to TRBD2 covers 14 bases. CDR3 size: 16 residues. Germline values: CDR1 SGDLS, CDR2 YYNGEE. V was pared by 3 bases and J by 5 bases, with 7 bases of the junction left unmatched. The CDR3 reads CASSAGTSGGVHEQYF. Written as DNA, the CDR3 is TGTGCCAGCAGCGCCGGGACTAGCGGGGGTGTACACGAGCAGTACTTC.

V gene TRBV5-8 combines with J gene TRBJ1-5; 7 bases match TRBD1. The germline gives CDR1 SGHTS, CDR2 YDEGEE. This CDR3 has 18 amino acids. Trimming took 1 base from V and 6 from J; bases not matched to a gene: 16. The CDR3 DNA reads TGTGCCAGCAGCTTGCAGGGGGGCGCAGGGTCTCAAGCTCAGCCCCAGCATTTT. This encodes CASSLQGGAGSQAQPQHF.

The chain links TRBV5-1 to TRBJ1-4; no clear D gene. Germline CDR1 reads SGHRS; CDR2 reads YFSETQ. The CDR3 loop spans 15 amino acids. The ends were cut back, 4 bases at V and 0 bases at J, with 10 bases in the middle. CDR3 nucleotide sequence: TGCGCCAGCAGCCCAGGTTCCGCAACTAATGAAAAACTGTTTTTT. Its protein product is CASSPGSATNEKLFF.

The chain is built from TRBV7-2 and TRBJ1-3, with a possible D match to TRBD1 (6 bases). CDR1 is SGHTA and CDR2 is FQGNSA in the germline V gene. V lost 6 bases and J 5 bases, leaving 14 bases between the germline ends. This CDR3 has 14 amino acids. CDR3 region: CASSFGGGRNTIYF. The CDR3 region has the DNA TGTGCCAGCAGTTTCGGGGGCGGAAGAAACACCATATATTTT.

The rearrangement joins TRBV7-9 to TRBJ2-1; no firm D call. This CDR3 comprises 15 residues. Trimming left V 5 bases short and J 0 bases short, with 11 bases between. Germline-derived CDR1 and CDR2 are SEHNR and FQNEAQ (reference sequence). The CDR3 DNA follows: TGTGCCAGCAGCCAGGTGGGGTACTCCTACAATGAGCAGTTCTTC. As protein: CASSQVGYSYNEQFF.

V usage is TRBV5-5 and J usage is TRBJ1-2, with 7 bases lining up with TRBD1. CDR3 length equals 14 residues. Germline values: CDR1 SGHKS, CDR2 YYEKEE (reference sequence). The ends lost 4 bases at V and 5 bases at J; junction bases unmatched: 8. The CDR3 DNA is TGTGCCAGCAGCCCAACAGGACAGGTTTATGGCTACACCTTC. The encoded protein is CASSPTGQVYGYTF.

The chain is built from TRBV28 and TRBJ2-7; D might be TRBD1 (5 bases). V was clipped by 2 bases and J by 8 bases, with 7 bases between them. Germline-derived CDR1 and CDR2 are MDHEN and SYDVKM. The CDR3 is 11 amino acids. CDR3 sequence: CASSLQGKQYF. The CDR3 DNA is TGTGCCAGCAGTTTACAGGGCAAGCAGTACTTC.

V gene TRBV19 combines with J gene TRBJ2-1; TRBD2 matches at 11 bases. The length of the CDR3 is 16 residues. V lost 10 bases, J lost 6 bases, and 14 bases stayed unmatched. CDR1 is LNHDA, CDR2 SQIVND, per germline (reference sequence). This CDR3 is CATKEDFGLAGNEQFF. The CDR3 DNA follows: TGTGCCACTAAGGAGGATTTTGGACTAGCGGGCAATGAGCAGTTCTTC.

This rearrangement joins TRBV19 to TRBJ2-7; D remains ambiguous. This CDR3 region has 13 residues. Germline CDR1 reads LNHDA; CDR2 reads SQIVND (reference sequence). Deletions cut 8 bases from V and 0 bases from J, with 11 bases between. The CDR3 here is CASADRSSYEQYF. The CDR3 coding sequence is TGTGCCAGTGCGGACCGCAGCTCCTACGAGCAGTACTTC. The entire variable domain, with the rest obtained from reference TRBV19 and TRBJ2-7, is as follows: DGGITQSPKYLFRKEGQNVTLSCEQNLNHDAMYWYRQDPGQGLRLIYYSQIVNDFQKGDIAEGYSVSREKKESFPLTVTSAQKNPTAFYLCASADRSSYEQYFGPGTRLTVT.

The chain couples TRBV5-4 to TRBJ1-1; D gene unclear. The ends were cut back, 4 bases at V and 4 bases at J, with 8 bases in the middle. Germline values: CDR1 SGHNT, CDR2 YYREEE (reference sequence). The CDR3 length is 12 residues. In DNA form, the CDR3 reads TGTGCCAGCAGCAACGGCGTCACTGAAGCTTTCTTT. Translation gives CASSNGVTEAFF.

As DNA, the CDR3 is TGTGCCAGCAGCTTGCATTTTGGGACTATTCAAGAGACCCAGTACTTC. Amino acid sequence: CASSLHFGTIQETQYF. V and J are TRBV5-8 and TRBJ2-5, with TRBD2 identical over 7 bases. Germline V gives CDR1 SGHTS, CDR2 YDEGEE. CDR3 length: 16 amino acids. Losses at the gene ends were 1 base for V and 2 bases for J; bases not matched to a gene: 8.

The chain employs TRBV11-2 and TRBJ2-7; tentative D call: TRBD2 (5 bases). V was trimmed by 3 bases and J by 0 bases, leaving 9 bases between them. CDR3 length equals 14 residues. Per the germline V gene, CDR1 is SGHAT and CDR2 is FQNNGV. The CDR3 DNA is TGTGCCAGCAGCTTGGTCGGGAACTCCTACGAGCAGTACTTC. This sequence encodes CASSLVGNSYEQYF.

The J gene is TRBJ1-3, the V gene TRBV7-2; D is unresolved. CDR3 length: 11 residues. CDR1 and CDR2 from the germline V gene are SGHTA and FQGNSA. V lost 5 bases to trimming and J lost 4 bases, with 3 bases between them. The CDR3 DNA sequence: TGTGCCAGCAGCGTAGGAAACACCATATATTTT. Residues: CASSVGNTIYF.

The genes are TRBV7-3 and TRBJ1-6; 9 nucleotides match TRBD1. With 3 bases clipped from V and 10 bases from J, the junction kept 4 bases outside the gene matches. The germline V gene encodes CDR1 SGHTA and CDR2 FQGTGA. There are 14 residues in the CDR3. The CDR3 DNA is TGTGCCAGCAGCTTGGGACAGGGAAGGTCACCCCTCCACTTT. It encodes CASSLGQGRSPLHF. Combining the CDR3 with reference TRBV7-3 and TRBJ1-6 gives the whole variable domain GAGVSQTPSNKVTEKGKYVELRCDPISGHTALYWYRQSLGQGPEFLIYFQGTGAADDSGLPNDRFFAVRPEGSVSTLKIQRTERGDSAVYLCASSLGQGRSPLHFGNGTRLTVT.

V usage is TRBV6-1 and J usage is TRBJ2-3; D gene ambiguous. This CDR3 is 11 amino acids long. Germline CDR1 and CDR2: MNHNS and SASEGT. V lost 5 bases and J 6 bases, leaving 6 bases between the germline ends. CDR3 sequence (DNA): TGTGCCAGCAGTCTCCGGGATACGCAGTATTTT. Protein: CASSLRDTQYF.

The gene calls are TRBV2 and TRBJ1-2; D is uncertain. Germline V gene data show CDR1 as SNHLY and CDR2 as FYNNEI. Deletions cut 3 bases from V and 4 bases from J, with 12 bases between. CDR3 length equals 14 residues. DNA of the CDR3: TGTGCCAGCAGTGAGGCCCGTGACTCCTATGGCTACACCTTC. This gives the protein CASSEARDSYGYTF.

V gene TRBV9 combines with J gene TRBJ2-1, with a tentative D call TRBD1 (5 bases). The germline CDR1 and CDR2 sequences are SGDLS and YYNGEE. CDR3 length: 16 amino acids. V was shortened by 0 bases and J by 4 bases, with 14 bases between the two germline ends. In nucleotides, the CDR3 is TGTGCCAGCAGCGTAGAGGGCAGGGCTTCATACAATGAGCAGTTCTTC. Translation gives CASSVEGRASYNEQFF. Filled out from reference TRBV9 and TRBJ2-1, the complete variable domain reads DSGVTQTPKHLITATGQRVTLRCSPRSGDLSVYWYQQSLDQGLQFLIQYYNGEERAKGNILERFSAQQFPDLHSELNLSSLELGDSALYFCASSVEGRASYNEQFFGPGTRLTVL.

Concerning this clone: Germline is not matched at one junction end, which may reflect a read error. The chain's CDR3 is CASRRGEVFF. The CDR3 DNA follows: TGTGCCAGCAGGAGGGGGGAGGTGTTTTTT. The genes are TRBV6-1 and TRBJ2-2, with D possibly being TRBD1 or TRBD2 (6 bases each). This CDR3 region has 10 residues. CDR1 and CDR2 from the germline V gene are MNHNS and SASEGT.

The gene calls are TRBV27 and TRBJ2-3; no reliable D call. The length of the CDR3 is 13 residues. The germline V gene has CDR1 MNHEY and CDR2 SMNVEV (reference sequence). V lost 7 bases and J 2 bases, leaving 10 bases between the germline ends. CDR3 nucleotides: TGTGCCAGCAACCCCCACAACACAGATACGCAGTATTTT. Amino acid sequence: CASNPHNTDTQYF.

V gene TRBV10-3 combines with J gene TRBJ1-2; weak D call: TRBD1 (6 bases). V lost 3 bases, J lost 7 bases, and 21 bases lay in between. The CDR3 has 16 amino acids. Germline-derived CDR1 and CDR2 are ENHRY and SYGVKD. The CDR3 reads CAISDSWQGKGGGYTF. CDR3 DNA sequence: TGTGCCATCAGTGACTCATGGCAGGGGAAAGGGGGTGGCTACACCTTC.

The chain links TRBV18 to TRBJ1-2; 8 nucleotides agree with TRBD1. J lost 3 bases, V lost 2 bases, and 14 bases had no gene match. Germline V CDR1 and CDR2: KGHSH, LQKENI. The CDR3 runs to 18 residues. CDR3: CASSPDLGQGAGHYGYTF. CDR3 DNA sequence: TGTGCCAGCTCACCAGATCTAGGGCAGGGGGCAGGACACTATGGCTACACCTTC.

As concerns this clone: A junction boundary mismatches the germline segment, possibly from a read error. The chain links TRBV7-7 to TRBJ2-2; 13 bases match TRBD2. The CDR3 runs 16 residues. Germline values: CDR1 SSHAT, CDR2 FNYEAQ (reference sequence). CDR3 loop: CASSPTSGGATGELFF. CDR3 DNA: TGTGCTAGCAGCCCCACTAGCGGGGGGGCCACCGGGGAGCTGTTTTTT. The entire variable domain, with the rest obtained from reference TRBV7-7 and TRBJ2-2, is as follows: GAGVSQSPRYKVTKRGQDVTLRCDPISSHATLYWYQQALGQGPEFLTYFNYEAQPDKSGLPSDRFSAERPEGSISTLTIQRTEQRDSAMYRCASSPTSGGATGELFFGEGSRLTVL.

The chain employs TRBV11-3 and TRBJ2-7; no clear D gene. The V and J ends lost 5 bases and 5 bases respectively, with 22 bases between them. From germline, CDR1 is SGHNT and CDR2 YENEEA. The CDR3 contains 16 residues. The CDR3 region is CASSLSWGSKNDEQYF. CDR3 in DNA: TGTGCCAGCAGCCTTAGTTGGGGTAGCAAGAACGACGAGCAGTACTTC.